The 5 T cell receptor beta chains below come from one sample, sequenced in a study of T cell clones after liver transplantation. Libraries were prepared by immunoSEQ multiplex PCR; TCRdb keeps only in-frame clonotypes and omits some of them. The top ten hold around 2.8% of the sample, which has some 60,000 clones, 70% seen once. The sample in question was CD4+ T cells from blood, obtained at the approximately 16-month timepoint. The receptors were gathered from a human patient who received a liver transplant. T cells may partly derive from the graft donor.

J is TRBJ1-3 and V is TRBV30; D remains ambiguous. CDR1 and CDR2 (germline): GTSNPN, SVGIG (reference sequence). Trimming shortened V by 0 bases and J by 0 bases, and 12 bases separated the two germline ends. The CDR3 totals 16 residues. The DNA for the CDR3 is TGTGCCTGGAGTGTATGGGGAGTGAGCTCTGGAAACACCATATATTTT. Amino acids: CAWSVWGVSSGNTIYF.

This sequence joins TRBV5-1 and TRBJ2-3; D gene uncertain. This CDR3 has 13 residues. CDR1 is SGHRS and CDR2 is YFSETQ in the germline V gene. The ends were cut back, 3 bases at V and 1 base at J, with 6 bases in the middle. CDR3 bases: TGCGCCAGCAGCTCCCAGGGCACAGATACGCAGTATTTT. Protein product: CASSSQGTDTQYF.

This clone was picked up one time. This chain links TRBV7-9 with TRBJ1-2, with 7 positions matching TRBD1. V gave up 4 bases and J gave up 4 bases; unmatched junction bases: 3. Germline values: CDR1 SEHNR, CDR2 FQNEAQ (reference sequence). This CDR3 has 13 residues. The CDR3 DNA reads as TGTGCCAGCAGCTACGGGACAGCCTATGGCTACACCTTC. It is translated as CASSYGTAYGYTF.

The DNA of the CDR3 is TGTGCCAGTAGTATGGGAAGCGGACAAGTCGGGTCTATGTATGGCTACACCTTC. Amino acids: CASSMGSGQVGSMYGYTF. The chain employs TRBV19 and TRBJ1-2, with D maybe TRBD1 (5 bases). The CDR3 spans 18 residues. Trimming took 3 bases from V and 5 from J, leaving 25 bases between them. The germline V gene encodes CDR1 LNHDA and CDR2 SQIVND (reference sequence).

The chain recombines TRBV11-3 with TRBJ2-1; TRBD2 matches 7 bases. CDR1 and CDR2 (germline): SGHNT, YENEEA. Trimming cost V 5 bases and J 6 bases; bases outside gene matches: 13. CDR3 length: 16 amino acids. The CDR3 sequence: CASSRGPSGMLNEQFF. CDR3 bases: TGTGCCAGCAGCCGAGGCCCCAGCGGGATGCTCAATGAGCAGTTCTTC.